The sequence of this T cell receptor (beta chain) was determined in a study of cytomegalovirus exposure and HLA in healthy donors. Germline loops: CDR1 SGHAT, CDR2 FQNNGV. V was trimmed by 1 base and J by 2 bases, leaving 5 bases between them. This CDR3 is 14 amino acids long. This table comes from immunoSEQ multiplex PCR, and its TCRdb copy is limited to in-frame clones, with some not included. The sample lists some 250,000 clones; roughly 90% were seen once. This clonotype originated in a woman under 30 in good health and CMV-seronegative. The sample was PBMCs. The chain combines TRBV11-2 with TRBJ2-2; no clear D. CDR3 sequence: CASSLAKNTGELFF. The DNA of the CDR3 is TGTGCCAGCAGCTTAGCCAAAAACACCGGGGAGCTGTTTTTT.